One and the same sample provided the 30 T cell receptor beta chains below, sequenced in a study of cytomegalovirus exposure and HLA in healthy donors (dated by TCRdb to about 2017). Library prep was done by the immunoSEQ multiplex PCR assay. For the multiplex PCR, a mixture combining 60 forward primers for TCR Vbeta segments and 13 reverse primers for TCR Jbeta segments was used. TCRdb stores this immuneACCESS table with in-frame sequences only. Part of the clones is absent; in the studies checked, under half of the shortfall reflects unresolved V genes, and no reason is known for the rest. This sample gives 150,000 to 200,000 clones in total; approximately 78% of them show up just once. The top ten clones comprise 13% to 15% of the sample. The sample was PBMCs. All receptors come from a young woman in good health and CMV-seropositive.

J is TRBJ2-7 and V is TRBV7-6; 8 bases agree with TRBD2. The CDR3 sequence is 17 residues long. The V segment lost 2 bases and the J segment 3 bases; nucleotides outside the gene matches: 12. Germline CDR1 is SGHVS and CDR2 is FNYEAQ. The CDR3 protein is CASSLRPSLAGFYEQYF. The CDR3, as DNA: TGTGCCAGCAGCTTAAGGCCTTCGCTAGCGGGCTTCTACGAGCAGTACTTC.

Remarks on this clone: Other DNA sequences within the sample encode an identical CDR3. The chain joins TRBV12-5 to TRBJ2-1; 9 nucleotides match TRBD2. The CDR3 loop spans 15 amino acids. V gave up 1 base and J gave up 4 bases; unmatched junction bases: 2. Germline CDR1 and CDR2: LGHNT and FRNRAP. CDR3 sequence reads: CASGLGLADYNEQFF. The CDR3 nucleotides are TGTGCTAGTGGTTTGGGACTAGCGGATTACAATGAGCAGTTCTTC.

The chain is built from TRBV6-5 and TRBJ2-7, with TRBD1 as a possible D gene (6 bases). V lost 4 bases, J lost 6 bases, and 19 bases lay in between. The CDR3 has 15 amino acids. The germline CDR1 and CDR2 sequences are MNHEY and SVGAGI. CDR3 loop: CASSLPGQPVGEQYF. CDR3 nucleotide sequence: TGTGCCAGCAGTTTGCCGGGACAACCCGTTGGCGAGCAGTACTTC.

The chain links TRBV5-5 to TRBJ2-1; 12 nucleotides line up with TRBD1. Per germline, CDR1 SGHKS and CDR2 YYEKEE (reference sequence). V shed 6 bases and J 7 bases; nucleotides not matched to a gene: 8. There are 15 residues in the CDR3. This CDR3 is CASTTPGQGANEQFF. As DNA, the CDR3 is TGTGCCAGCACAACGCCGGGACAGGGGGCGAATGAGCAGTTCTTC.

CDR3 in DNA: TGCGCCAGCAGCCAGAGTTTACAAGAGACCCAGTACTTC. Protein product: CASSQSLQETQYF. The chain recombines TRBV4-3 with TRBJ2-5; D is unclear. V lost 3 bases and J lost 2, with 7 bases in between. The CDR3 sequence is 13 residues long. Germline-derived CDR1 and CDR2 are LGHNA and YSLEER.

This clone was seen just once. The V call is TRBV23-1, the J call TRBJ2-7; D perhaps matches TRBD2 (6 bases). TRBV23-1 counts as an open reading frame of uncertain function. The CDR3 consists of 15 residues. V lost 4 bases and J lost 1, with 14 bases in between. CDR3 in DNA: TGCGCCAGCAGTCTGAGGAGGGCCTATTCCTACGAGCAGTACTTC. Amino acids: CASSLRRAYSYEQYF.

The chain employs TRBV11-2 and TRBJ2-7, with D possibly matching TRBD2 (5 bases). The germline V gene encodes CDR1 SGHAT and CDR2 FQNNGV. The CDR3 is 14 residues long. V was trimmed by 5 bases and J by 2 bases, leaving 13 bases between them. The DNA for the CDR3 is TGTGCCAGCAGCCAAATAGCGAGACCCTACGAGCAGTACTTC. Protein sequence: CASSQIARPYEQYF.

As concerns this clone: One junction end does not reproduce the germline sequence, and a read error may be involved. V usage is TRBV7-9 and J usage is TRBJ1-2; D not resolved. This CDR3 spans 11 amino acids. Looked up from germline, CDR1 is SEHNR and CDR2 is FQNEAQ (reference sequence). In DNA form, the CDR3 reads TGTTCCAGCAGCCCAGAATCAGTCTACACCTTC. This translates into CSSSPESVYTF. Full variable domain (remainder filled in from reference TRBV7-9 and TRBJ1-2): DTGVSQNPRHKITKRGQNVTFRCDPISEHNRLYWYRQTLGQGPEFLTYFQNEAQLEKSRLLSDRFSAERPKGSFSTLEIQRTEQGDSAMYLCSSSPESVYTFGSGTRLTVV.

The chain combines TRBV27 with TRBJ1-1, with unresolved D. Per the germline V gene, CDR1 is MNHEY and CDR2 is SMNVEV (reference sequence). V was cut by 6 bases and J by 4 bases, with 15 bases left in between. The CDR3 runs 14 residues. CDR3 region: CASSQLPRGTEAFF. The CDR3 bases are TGTGCCAGCAGCCAATTGCCTCGGGGCACTGAAGCTTTCTTT.

The J gene is TRBJ2-7, the V gene TRBV5-1, with D possibly matching TRBD2 (6 bases). Germline CDR1 reads SGHRS; CDR2 reads YFSETQ. This CDR3 contains 13 residues. V lost 4 bases to trimming and J lost 0 bases, with 8 bases between them. In DNA, the CDR3 is TGCGCCAGCAGCGCGGGGTTCTCCTACGAGCAGTACTTC. Protein: CASSAGFSYEQYF.

The rearrangement links TRBV2 to TRBJ1-2, with D unresolved. The germline V gene has CDR1 SNHLY and CDR2 FYNNEI. The germline V and J ends were trimmed by 3 bases and 8 bases, with 13 bases remaining between them. The CDR3 length is 13 residues. The CDR3: CASSDRSIEGYTF. The CDR3 DNA reads TGTGCCAGCAGTGACAGGTCTATAGAGGGCTACACCTTC.

This clone occurred a few times. DNA of the CDR3: TGTGCCAGCACGGGTGGAAACACCATATATTTT. This encodes CASTGGNTIYF. The gene calls are TRBV6-5 and TRBJ1-3, with D uncertain. V was pared by 7 bases and J by 3 bases, with 4 bases between. The CDR3 runs to 11 residues. Germline V lookup: CDR1 MNHEY, CDR2 SVGAGI.

The chain has TRBV6-6 and TRBJ1-2; TRBD1 matches at 12 bases. The germline V gene has CDR1 MNHNY and CDR2 SVGAGI (reference sequence). The J segment lost 7 bases and the V segment lost 5 bases, leaving 8 bases of the junction unmatched. This CDR3 is 15 amino acids long. The CDR3 is CASSQSGTGGSGYTF. CDR3 DNA: TGTGCCAGCAGTCAATCCGGGACAGGGGGCTCTGGCTACACCTTC.

The gene calls are TRBV5-6 and TRBJ2-7, with 7 nucleotides matching TRBD1. Germline CDR1 reads SGHDT; CDR2 reads YYEEEE. V gave up 0 bases and J gave up 0 bases; unmatched junction bases: 3. CDR3 length: 15 residues. The CDR3: CASSLAGDSSYEQYF. For the CDR3, the DNA is TGTGCCAGCAGCTTGGCCGGGGACAGCTCCTACGAGCAGTACTTC.

The chain employs TRBV2 and TRBJ2-1, with 12 bases fitting TRBD2. The CDR3 contains 15 residues. CDR1 SNHLY and CDR2 FYNNEI come from the germline V gene. The trim removed 4 bases at V and 9 bases at J, leaving 7 bases unmatched. CDR3 sequence: CASSGTSGEVSEQFF. The CDR3 nucleotides are TGTGCCAGCAGTGGGACTAGCGGGGAGGTGAGTGAGCAGTTCTTC.

Concerning this clone: The junction does not match germline at one end; this may be a read error. This CDR3 is CASSQYSGQGNKPQHF. CDR3 DNA sequence: TGCGCCAGCAGCCAATACTCGGGACAAGGCAATAAGCCCCAGCATTTT. The rearrangement uses TRBV4-1 and TRBJ1-5; a weak D match, TRBD1 (6 bases). In germline, CDR1 is MGHRA, CDR2 YSYEKL. This CDR3 is built from 16 residues.

The chain uses TRBV30 and TRBJ2-5; D is undetermined. From germline, CDR1 is GTSNPN and CDR2 SVGIG (reference sequence). The CDR3 covers 11 residues. V was shortened by 4 bases and J by 1 base, with 4 bases between the two germline ends. The CDR3 here is CAWTVQETQYF. DNA of the CDR3: TGTGCCTGGACGGTCCAAGAGACCCAGTACTTC.

V gene TRBV6-5 combines with J gene TRBJ2-7, with D perhaps TRBD1 (6 bases). Germline lookup yields CDR1 MNHEY and CDR2 SVGAGI. CDR3 length equals 12 residues. Trimming shortened V by 6 bases and J by 2 bases, and 8 bases separated the two germline ends. The CDR3 nucleotides read TGTGCCAGCAGCGGACAGCCCTACGAGCAGTACTTC. It encodes CASSGQPYEQYF.

V and J are TRBV5-6 and TRBJ2-5; a weak D match, TRBD2 (5 bases). The V and J ends lost 6 bases and 2 bases respectively, with 17 bases between them. CDR1 is SGHDT and CDR2 is YYEEEE in the germline V gene. This CDR3 comprises 15 residues. The chain's CDR3 is CASTKRTAGQETQYF. CDR3 bases: TGTGCCAGCACCAAACGCACGGCGGGTCAAGAGACCCAGTACTTC.

V usage is TRBV9 and J usage is TRBJ1-2; perhaps TRBD1 as D (6 bases). The CDR3 is 13 residues long. V gave up 3 bases and J gave up 4 bases, with 10 bases separating them. Looked up from germline, CDR1 is SGDLS and CDR2 is YYNGEE. The CDR3 loop reads CASSADRPYGYTF. DNA for the CDR3: TGTGCCAGCAGCGCCGACAGGCCCTATGGCTACACCTTC.

CDR3 nucleotide sequence: TGTGCCAGCACGCTCGGACAGGGGAGAGTGGGCGAGCAGTACTTC. Protein product: CASTLGQGRVGEQYF. The chain links TRBV6-5 to TRBJ2-7; 9 nucleotides agree with TRBD1. This CDR3 is built from 15 residues. The V gene's germline CDR1 is MNHEY and CDR2 SVGAGI. V shed 7 bases, J shed 6 bases, and the junction held 13 bases outside the gene matches.

The chain combines TRBV28 with TRBJ2-7; 10 nucleotides match TRBD1. The CDR3 is 15 amino acids. V shed 5 bases and J 3 bases; nucleotides not matched to a gene: 7. Germline CDR1 and CDR2: MDHEN and SYDVKM. CDR3 DNA: TGTGCCAGCAGTGCAACCGGGACAGGGGTCTACGAGCAGTACTTC. Protein sequence: CASSATGTGVYEQYF.

The V and J genes are TRBV6-1 and TRBJ1-6, with TRBD1 as a possible D gene (5 bases). Trimming stripped 5 bases from V and 12 bases from J, with 17 bases between. The length of the CDR3 is 14 residues. Germline lookup yields CDR1 MNHNS and CDR2 SASEGT. CDR3 residues: CASSPRGGERPLHF. The DNA of the CDR3 is TGTGCCAGCAGTCCCCGGGGGGGGGAAAGACCCCTCCACTTT.

CDR3 region: CASSFARGDNEQFF. The CDR3 coding sequence is TGCGCCAGCAGCTTTGCTAGGGGCGACAATGAGCAGTTCTTC. V and J are TRBV5-1 and TRBJ2-1, with D maybe TRBD1 (5 bases). Germline lookup yields CDR1 SGHRS and CDR2 YFSETQ. The CDR3 length is 14 residues. Trimming took 2 bases from V and 5 from J, leaving 11 bases between them.

J is TRBJ1-4 and V is TRBV6-5, with 7 bases matching TRBD1. The CDR3 has 14 residues. Looked up from germline, CDR1 is MNHEY and CDR2 is SVGAGI. With 6 bases clipped from V and 8 bases from J, the junction kept 9 bases outside the gene matches. DNA for the CDR3: TGTGCCAGCAGCCACGGGCAGGGGGAGGAAAAACTGTTTTTT. Translated, it gives CASSHGQGEEKLFF.

The rearrangement links TRBV5-4 to TRBJ2-1; 7 bases fit TRBD2. After removal of 1 base from V and 5 bases from J, the junction contained 6 bases not matched to a gene. Germline V gives CDR1 SGHNT, CDR2 YYREEE (reference sequence). The CDR3 has 15 residues. CDR3 sequence reads: CASSLRLAENNEQFF. CDR3 nucleotides: TGTGCCAGCAGCTTGAGGCTAGCGGAAAACAATGAGCAGTTCTTC. Drawing the rest from reference TRBV5-4 and TRBJ2-1, the complete variable domain is ETGVTQSPTHLIKTRGQQVTLRCSSQSGHNTVSWYQQALGQGPQFIFQYYREEENGRGNFPPRFSGLQFPNYSSELNVNALELDDSALYLCASSLRLAENNEQFFGPGTRLTVL.

This chain joins TRBV7-2 and TRBJ2-7; 12 nucleotides match TRBD2. The V segment lost 0 bases and the J segment 5 bases; nucleotides outside the gene matches: 8. Germline values: CDR1 SGHTA, CDR2 FQGNSA. The CDR3 has 17 amino acids. The DNA for the CDR3 is TGTGCCAGCAGCTTAGCTCGACTAGCGGGAGACCGCAACGAGCAGTACTTC. Its protein product is CASSLARLAGDRNEQYF.

The chain combines TRBV5-1 with TRBJ2-2; D perhaps matches TRBD1 (5 bases). The germline gives CDR1 SGHRS, CDR2 YFSETQ. The V end was cut by 0 bases, the J end by 1 base, with 10 bases between. This CDR3 contains 16 residues. CDR3 in amino acids: CASSLEVRENTGELFF. The DNA of the CDR3 is TGCGCCAGCAGCTTGGAGGTCAGGGAGAACACCGGGGAGCTGTTTTTT.

The chain's CDR3 is CASSLQGRGQPQHF. CDR3 DNA sequence: TGTGCCAGCTCACTACAGGGGAGAGGTCAGCCCCAGCATTTT. The chain uses TRBV18 and TRBJ1-5, with 7 nucleotides matching TRBD1. V lost 4 bases, J lost 6 bases, and 6 bases stayed unmatched. The germline gives CDR1 KGHSH, CDR2 LQKENI. This CDR3 is 14 amino acids long.

This sequence joins TRBV5-5 and TRBJ1-5; D unresolved. The CDR3 runs 15 residues. Germline-derived CDR1 and CDR2 are SGHKS and YYEKEE (reference sequence). Trimming shortened V by 4 bases and J by 4 bases, and 15 bases separated the two germline ends. This CDR3 reads CASSVDGKRNQPQHF. In DNA form, the CDR3 reads TGTGCCAGCAGCGTAGACGGAAAGCGTAATCAGCCCCAGCATTTT.